Given below is one T cell receptor (beta chain) in context. Its antigen is unidentified. The data are from a study of neurological immune-mediated disorders. Study conclusions and caveats: The level of TCR clonal expansion was highest in patients with HTLV-1-associated myelopathy and lowest in multiple sclerosis, where it fell below the level seen in healthy controls.

TCRdb re-derived calls from the 5' RACE reads in MiXCR, one entry per CDR3 protein. The sample holds roughly 60,000 distinct CDR3 sequences, more than 9.5% seen once. As to time point: longitudinal time-point 2. As healthy controls, volunteers from a blood bank in Maryland, USA, were used. PBMCs stored at -80 C, 2 million in total, were the source of the unsorted libraries. The CDR3 runs 15 residues. Trimming at V came to 3 bases and at J to 1 base, leaving 7 bases not matched to a gene. Germline CDR1 is SGHRS and CDR2 is YFSETQ. Sequencing was carried out using PBMCs. The V and J genes are TRBV5-1 and TRBJ2-7; TRBD1 agrees at 7 bases. This receptor was identified in a man aged 25 to 40 in good health. CDR3 protein: CASSYPGTASYEQYF. CDR3 nucleotides: TGCGCCAGCAGCTACCCCGGGACAGCTTCCTACGAGCAGTACTTC. The full variable domain, completed using reference TRBV5-1 and TRBJ2-7, is KAGVTQTPRYLIKTRGQQVTLSCSPISGHRSVSWYQQTPGQGLQFLFEYFSETQRNKGNFPGRFSGRQFSNSRSEMNVSTLELGDSALYLCASSYPGTASYEQYFGPGTRLTVT.